The source of this TCR beta chain is a study of blood T cell repertoires in COVID-19. Overall study context: Italy, Spain and the United States were the sources of the convalescent and acute COVID-19 samples. T cells, B-cell-depleted T cells, or PBMCs supplied cDNA or gDNA.

CDR3 length equals 17 residues. The V end lost 6 bases, the J end lost 0 bases, and 20 bases lay between the germline ends. CDR1 is LNHDA and CDR2 is SQIVND in the germline V gene (reference sequence). As processed by the authors: Amplification of reference gene primers provided the estimated nucleated cell counts. This table comes from immunoSEQ multiplex PCR, and its TCRdb copy is limited to in-frame clones, with some not included. V and J calls and clone size are those listed in that table; D and trimming were worked out from the DNA. The sample includes approximately 250,000 clones, 80% to 90% of them seen just once.

Material for sequencing was peripheral blood. This receptor was taken from a man in his sixties with acute or convalescent COVID-19. The V gene is TRBV19, the J gene TRBJ1-2; no reliable D call. This CDR3 reads CASSDRRGWGANYGYTF. CDR3 nucleotides: TGTGCCAGTAGCGATCGACGAGGATGGGGAGCTAACTATGGCTACACCTTC.